Listed below are T cell receptor beta chains from one sample, sequenced in a study of spatial heterogeneity in lung cancer. MiXCR, applied by TCRdb to the 5' RACE reads, yields one record per CDR3 protein. The table shows more than 20,000 distinct CDR3 sequences, with approximately 15% occurring only once. The sample consisted of lung tumor tissue, taken at surgery. The receptors stem from a female donor with early-stage non-small cell lung cancer. Each CDR3 is given with its conserved first and last residue. The D gene is left open where the match is weak. The size field is filled for only some rows; it gives once, few, many or a size class.

d_call j_call v_call clone_size cdr3_nt cdr3_aa
TRBD2 TRBJ2-7 TRBV14 NA TGTGCCAGCAGCCGACTAGCGGGAGGTTCCTACGAGCAGTACTTC CASSRLAGGSYEQYF
NA TRBJ2-2 TRBV6-2/TRBV6-3 many TGTGCCAGCAGTCCCCCTATGGGGGAGCTGTTTTTT CASSPPMGELFF
TRBD2 TRBJ2-1 TRBV4-2 many TGTGCCAGCAGCCAAGAACTAGCGGGAGGACGGAAGGTGAGCTGGCAGTTCTTC CASSQELAGGRKVSWQFF
NA TRBJ2-3 TRBV29-1 few TGCAGCGTTAAGAAGACAGGTTTCACAGATACGCAGTATTTT CSVKKTGFTDTQYF
NA TRBJ2-1 TRBV7-3 many TGTGCCAGCATCATACTAGGCTCGCTTTTGGATGAGCAGTTCTTC CASIILGSLLDEQFF
TRBD1 TRBJ2-3 TRBV5-1 NA TGCGCCAGCAGCTTGGATATTCGGACAGGGGCCAGCACAGATACGCAGTATTTT CASSLDIRTGASTDTQYF
TRBD1 TRBJ2-7 TRBV24-1 many TGTGCCACTGCGGACAGGGGGCTCGGCGAGCAGTACTTC CATADRGLGEQYF
NA TRBJ2-1 TRBV11-2 NA TGTGCCAGCAGCTTAGCTATGGCTTACAATGAGCAGTTCTTC CASSLAMAYNEQFF
NA TRBJ2-3 TRBV4-2 few TGTGCCAGCCTGGGGAGCGGAACTACTAGCACAGATACGCAGTATTTT CASLGSGTTSTDTQYF
NA TRBJ2-1 TRBV6-5 few TGTGCCAGCGGGCCCGACAGAAGCTCCTACAATGAGCAGTTCTTC CASGPDRSSYNEQFF
TRBD2 TRBJ2-5 TRBV6-5 medium-sized TGTGCCAGCAGTAGCCCAGGGACTAGCGGAGAGACCCAGTACTTC CASSSPGTSGETQYF
TRBD1 TRBJ2-3 TRBV10-1 few TGCGCCAGCAGTGTACAGGGGGCAGATACGCAGTATTTT CASSVQGADTQYF
NA TRBJ2-1 TRBV7-2 few TGTGCCAGCAGCCGAGGGGTGGGCTTTAGCTCCTACAATGAGCAGTTCTTC CASSRGVGFSSYNEQFF
NA TRBJ2-5 TRBV29-1 few TGCAGCGTCAGGGGACGGATGCAAGAGACCCAGTACTTC CSVRGRMQETQYF
NA TRBJ2-2 TRBV4-1 few TGCGCCAGCAGCACGAACACCGGGGAGCTGTTTTTT CASSTNTGELFF
TRBD2 TRBJ2-7 TRBV5-1 NA TGCGCCAGCCGGGGGGTTGGCAGCACCTACGAGCAGTACTTC CASRGVGSTYEQYF
TRBD2 TRBJ2-1 TRBV14 NA TGTGCCAGCAGCCAAGAGGGGACTAGCGGTCCTTTTTACGGGAATGAGCAGTTCTTC CASSQEGTSGPFYGNEQFF